These 15 T cell receptor beta chains were sequenced from one sample in a study of blood T cells in healthy people across ages. A second PCR, run for 7 to 11 cycles, used a sample-barcoded 5' primer plus a J-beta primer mix. Each CDR3 protein gets one entry after TCRdb re-called the 5' RACE reads with MiXCR. There are about 580,000 distinct CDR3 sequences in the sample; around half occur only once, and approximately 23% lies in the top ten. Sequencing was done on a sample of blood. The receptor source for this set is a man older than 75 in good health.

This clonotype came up a few times. The chain joins TRBV12-3 or TRBV12-4 to TRBJ2-3; possible D gene TRBD2, 5 bases. V was clipped by 1 base and J by 2 bases, with 13 bases between them. CDR3 length equals 16 residues. CDR3 sequence reads: CASSLETTINTDTQYF. In DNA, the CDR3 is TGTGCCAGCAGTTTAGAGACTACAATTAACACAGATACGCAGTATTTT.

The chain has TRBV5-6 and TRBJ2-7; a possible D gene is TRBD1 (6 bases). Germline CDR1 is SGHDT and CDR2 is YYEEEE. Trimming stripped 4 bases from V and 6 bases from J, with 11 bases between. This CDR3 comprises 12 residues. CDR3 sequence reads: CASSGGHPEQYF. In DNA, the CDR3 is TGTGCCAGCAGCGGGGGACACCCCGAGCAGTACTTC.

V gene TRBV29-1 combines with J gene TRBJ1-3; D unresolved. The length of the CDR3 is 14 residues. From germline, CDR1 is SQVTM and CDR2 ANQGSEA. The ends were cut back, 1 base at V and 1 base at J, with 8 bases in the middle. CDR3 DNA: TGCAGCGTTGAAGGCCCCGCTTCTGGAAACACCATATATTTT. Translating it yields CSVEGPASGNTIYF.

As regards this clonotype: A much bigger clone sits one base away, suggesting this may be a read error. The rearrangement links TRBV6-5 to TRBJ1-5; weak D call: TRBD1 (5 bases). The V gene lost 4 bases and the J gene lost 3 bases, with 7 bases spanning the gap. The CDR3 spans 13 residues. Germline V lookup: CDR1 MNHEY, CDR2 SVGAGI. The CDR3: CASSCGANQPQHF. The CDR3 nucleotides are TGTGCCAGCAGTTGCGGGGCCAATCAGCCCCAGCATTTT.

The chain carries TRBV28 and TRBJ2-7, with D tentatively TRBD2 (5 bases). The V and J ends lost 2 bases and 2 bases respectively, with 16 bases between them. The CDR3 totals 16 residues. The germline V gene encodes CDR1 MDHEN and CDR2 SYDVKM. The DNA for the CDR3 is TGTGCCAGCAGTTTACTAAGTAGCGCCCCCCCCTACGAGCAGTACTTC. It specifies CASSLLSSAPPYEQYF.

The genes are TRBV20-1 and TRBJ2-3; D unresolved. The CDR3 totals 13 residues. Germline V CDR1 and CDR2: DFQATT, SNEGSKA (reference sequence). V lost 3 bases, J lost 1 base, and 8 bases lay in between. In nucleotides, the CDR3 is TGCAGTGCTAGTGGAGATCGCACAGATACGCAGTATTTT. Translation: CSASGDRTDTQYF.

This clonotype was found a few times. This rearrangement joins TRBV18 to TRBJ1-4; D remains ambiguous. This CDR3 is 14 amino acids long. The germline V and J ends were trimmed by 4 bases and 3 bases, with 9 bases remaining between them. Germline V gene sequence: CDR1 KGHSH, CDR2 LQKENI. The chain's CDR3 is CASSHARSNEKLFF. Written as DNA, the CDR3 is TGTGCCAGCTCACACGCGAGGTCTAATGAAAAACTGTTTTTT.

The chain is built from TRBV9 and TRBJ2-1; D is ambiguous. The CDR3 consists of 13 residues. Trimming left V 1 base short and J 5 bases short, with 7 bases between. The V gene's germline CDR1 is SGDLS and CDR2 YYNGEE. This chain's CDR3 is CASSVSRNNEQFF. CDR3 nucleotides: TGTGCCAGCAGCGTATCGAGGAACAATGAGCAGTTCTTC.

Note on this clonotype: Germline is not matched at one junction end, which may reflect a read error. The genes are TRBV6-5 and TRBJ2-5; D assignment may be TRBD1 or TRBD2 (5 bases each). The J call is uncertain, as TRBJ2-7 better fits the DNA end. The CDR3 consists of 16 residues. Germline-derived CDR1 and CDR2 are MNHEY and SVGAGI. The CDR3: CACSPLGTGWGYEQYF. CDR3 nucleotides: TGTGCCTGCAGTCCCCTAGGAACGGGCTGGGGGTACGAGCAGTACTTC.

For this clonotype: A single base separates this from a much larger clone, so it may be a read error. The chain employs TRBV7-2 and TRBJ2-1; possibly TRBD1 for D (6 bases). The DNA end is more similar to TRBJ2-7, so the J call may be wrong. The CDR3 is 15 residues long. The V gene's germline CDR1 is SGHTA and CDR2 FQGNSA. The CDR3 DNA reads as TGTGCCAGCAGCTTAAACTGGGGGCCCTACAATGAGCAGTACTTC. The encoded protein is CASSLNWGPYNEQYF.

The chain uses TRBV25-1 and TRBJ2-4, with 9 bases matching TRBD1. The J call may be incorrect, as the DNA end agrees better with TRBJ2-7. The germline CDR1 and CDR2 sequences are MGHDK and SYGVNS. CDR3 size: 14 residues. The CDR3 sequence is CASRTTGGPAEQYF. In DNA, the CDR3 is TGTGCCAGCAGGACAACAGGGGGCCCCGCCGAGCAGTACTTC.

On this clonotype: At one end the junction does not follow the germline gene, possibly because of a read error. V and J are TRBV28 and TRBJ1-2, with 7 nucleotides matching TRBD1. This CDR3 region has 14 residues. The germline gives CDR1 MDHEN, CDR2 SYDVKM. The CDR3 bases are TGTGCCAGCAGATTATCTGGGACAGCCTATGGCTACACCTTC. Its translation: CASRLSGTAYGYTF.

The genes are TRBV28 and TRBJ2-7; TRBD1 matches 8 bases. Trimming removed 5 bases from V and 3 bases from J; junction bases left unmatched: 3. Germline V gives CDR1 MDHEN, CDR2 SYDVKM. CDR3 size: 13 residues. The CDR3 reads CASSDGQGYEQYF. CDR3 bases: TGTGCCAGCAGTGATGGACAGGGCTACGAGCAGTACTTC.

CDR3 bases: TGCAGTGCTAGATTTTCATACGGAGGCACTGAAGCTTTCTTT. The encoded protein is CSARFSYGGTEAFF. The chain employs TRBV20-1 and TRBJ1-1; no firm D call. The CDR3 covers 14 residues. V lost 2 bases and J 4 bases, leaving 14 bases between the germline ends. Germline CDR1 is DFQATT and CDR2 is SNEGSKA (reference sequence).

This clonotype occurred a few times. This chain joins TRBV9 and TRBJ2-1, with unresolved D. This CDR3 contains 17 residues. CDR1 and CDR2 (germline): SGDLS, YYNGEE. The V and J ends lost 0 bases and 7 bases respectively, with 20 bases between them. As DNA, the CDR3 is TGTGCCAGCAGCGTAGCTGGAGAGACCCTCGGGCGGAATGAGCAGTTCTTC. Amino acid sequence: CASSVAGETLGRNEQFF.